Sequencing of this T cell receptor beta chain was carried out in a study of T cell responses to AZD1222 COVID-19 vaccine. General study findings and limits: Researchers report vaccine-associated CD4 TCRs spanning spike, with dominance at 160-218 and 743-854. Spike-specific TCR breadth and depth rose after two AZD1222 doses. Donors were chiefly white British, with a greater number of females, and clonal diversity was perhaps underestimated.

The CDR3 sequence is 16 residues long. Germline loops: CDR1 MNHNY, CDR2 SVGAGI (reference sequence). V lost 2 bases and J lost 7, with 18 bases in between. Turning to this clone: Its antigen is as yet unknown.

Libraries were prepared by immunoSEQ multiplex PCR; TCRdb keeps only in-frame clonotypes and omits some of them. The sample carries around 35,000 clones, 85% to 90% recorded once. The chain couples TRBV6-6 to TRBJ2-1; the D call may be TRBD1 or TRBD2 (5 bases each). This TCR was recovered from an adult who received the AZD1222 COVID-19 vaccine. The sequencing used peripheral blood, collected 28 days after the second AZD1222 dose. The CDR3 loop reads CASSYPPGPTGNEQFF. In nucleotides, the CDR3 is TGTGCCAGCAGTTACCCGCCGGGACCCACGGGGAATGAGCAGTTCTTC.